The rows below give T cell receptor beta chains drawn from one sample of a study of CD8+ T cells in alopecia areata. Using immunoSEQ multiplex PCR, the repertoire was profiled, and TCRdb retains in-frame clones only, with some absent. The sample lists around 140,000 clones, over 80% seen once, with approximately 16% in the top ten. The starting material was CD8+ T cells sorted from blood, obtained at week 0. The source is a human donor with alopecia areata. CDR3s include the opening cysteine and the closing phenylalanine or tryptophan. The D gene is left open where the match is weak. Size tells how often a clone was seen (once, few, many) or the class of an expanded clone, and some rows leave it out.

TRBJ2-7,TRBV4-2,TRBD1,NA,CASSPSTGDYEQYF,TGTGCCAGCAGCCCTTCGACAGGGGACTACGAGCAGTACTTC
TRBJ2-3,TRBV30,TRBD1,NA,CAWSLYGTGESDTQYF,TGTGCCTGGAGTCTATACGGGACAGGGGAGTCAGATACGCAGTATTTT
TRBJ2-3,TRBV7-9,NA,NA,CASSSEGITDTQYF,TGTGCCAGCAGCTCCGAAGGGATAACAGATACGCAGTATTTT
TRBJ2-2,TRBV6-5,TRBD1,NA,CASSFPTGSGELFF,TGTGCCAGCAGTTTCCCGACAGGGTCCGGGGAGCTGTTTTTT
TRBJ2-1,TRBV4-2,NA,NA,CASSQNNEQFF,TGTGCCAGCAGCCAGAACAATGAGCAGTTCTTC
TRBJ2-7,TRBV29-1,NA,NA,CSVDENYEQYF,TGCAGCGTCGATGAGAACTACGAGCAGTACTTC
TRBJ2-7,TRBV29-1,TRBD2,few,CSVGMAGGIYEQYF,TGCAGCGTTGGTATGGCGGGGGGGATTTACGAGCAGTACTTC
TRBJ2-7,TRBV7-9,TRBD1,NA,CASSFQQGDYEQYF,TGTGCCAGCAGCTTTCAACAGGGGGACTACGAGCAGTACTTC
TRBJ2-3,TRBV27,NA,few,CATLDVTTDTQYF,TGTGCCACCCTCGATGTTACCACAGATACGCAGTATTTT
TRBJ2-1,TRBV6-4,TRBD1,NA,CASSFDRVTYNEQFF,TGTGCCAGCAGCTTTGACAGGGTCACCTACAATGAGCAGTTCTTC
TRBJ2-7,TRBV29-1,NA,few,CSVEDRDDEQYF,TGCAGCGTTGAAGACAGGGACGACGAGCAGTACTTC
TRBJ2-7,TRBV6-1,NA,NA,CAILTGTYEQYF,TGTGCCATCCTGACAGGCACCTACGAGCAGTACTTC
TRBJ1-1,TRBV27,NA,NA,CASSTVPMNTEAFF,TGTGCCAGCAGTACCGTCCCCATGAACACTGAAGCTTTCTTT
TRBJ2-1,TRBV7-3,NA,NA,CASSGSEGTLYNEQFF,TGTGCCAGCAGCGGGTCCGAGGGGACTCTTTACAATGAGCAGTTCTTC
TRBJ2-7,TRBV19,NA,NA,CASSMSDGSSYEQYF,TGTGCCAGTAGTATGTCTGACGGGAGCTCCTACGAGCAGTACTTC
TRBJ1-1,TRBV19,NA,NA,CASSIGDSGTEAFF,TGTGCCAGTAGTATCGGGGACTCGGGCACTGAAGCTTTCTTT
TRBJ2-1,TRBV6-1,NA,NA,CASSEWVYNEQFF,TGTGCCAGCAGTGAATGGGTGTACAATGAGCAGTTCTTC
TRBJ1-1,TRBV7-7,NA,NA,CASSLGQNTEAFF,TGTGCCAGCAGCTTAGGGCAGAACACTGAAGCTTTCTTT
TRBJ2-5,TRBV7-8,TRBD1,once,CASSFPGQGGLETQYF,TGTGCCAGCAGCTTCCCGGGACAGGGGGGCTTAGAGACCCAGTACTTC
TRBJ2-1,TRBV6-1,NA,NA,CASSALAVRGYNEQFF,TGTGCCAGCAGTGCCCTAGCGGTTAGGGGGTACAATGAGCAGTTCTTC
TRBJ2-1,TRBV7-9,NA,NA,CASRHRDSTYNEQFF,TGTGCCAGCAGGCACCGGGACTCAACCTACAATGAGCAGTTCTTC
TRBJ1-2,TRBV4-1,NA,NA,CASSQDHAYYGYTF,TGCGCCAGCAGCCAAGACCACGCTTACTATGGCTACACCTTC
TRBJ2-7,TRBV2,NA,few,CASSDEYEQYF,TGTGCCAGCAGTGATGAGTATGAGCAGTACTTC
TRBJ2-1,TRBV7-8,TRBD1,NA,CASSPPSGGPALEQFF,TGTGCCAGCAGCCCACCCTCAGGGGGCCCCGCCTTAGAGCAGTTCTTC
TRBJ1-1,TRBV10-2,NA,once,CASSVSNGEAFF,TGCGCCAGCAGTGTATCCAATGGTGAAGCTTTCTTT
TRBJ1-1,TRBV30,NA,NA,CAWSKGGLSTEAFF,TGTGCCTGGAGTAAAGGGGGTCTTAGCACTGAAGCTTTCTTT
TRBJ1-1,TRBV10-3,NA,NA,CAISEWAKAEAFF,TGTGCCATCAGTGAGTGGGCTAAGGCTGAAGCTTTCTTT
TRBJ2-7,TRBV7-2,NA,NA,CASSLDRGEVSYEQYF,TGTGCCAGCAGCTTAGATCGAGGGGAAGTCTCCTACGAGCAGTACTTC
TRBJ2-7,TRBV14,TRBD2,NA,CASSQVPLAGAWEQYF,TGTGCCAGCAGCCAAGTCCCACTAGCGGGAGCTTGGGAGCAGTACTTC
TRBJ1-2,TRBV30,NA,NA,CAEGGGPRYGYTF,TGTGCCGAGGGGGGGGGCCCCCGCTATGGCTACACCTTC
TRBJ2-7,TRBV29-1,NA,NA,CSVAGEKTSYEQYF,TGCAGCGTTGCAGGGGAGAAGACCTCCTACGAGCAGTACTTC
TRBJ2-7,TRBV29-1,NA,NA,CSVETSLHFEQYF,TGCAGCGTTGAAACTAGCCTCCACTTTGAGCAGTACTTC